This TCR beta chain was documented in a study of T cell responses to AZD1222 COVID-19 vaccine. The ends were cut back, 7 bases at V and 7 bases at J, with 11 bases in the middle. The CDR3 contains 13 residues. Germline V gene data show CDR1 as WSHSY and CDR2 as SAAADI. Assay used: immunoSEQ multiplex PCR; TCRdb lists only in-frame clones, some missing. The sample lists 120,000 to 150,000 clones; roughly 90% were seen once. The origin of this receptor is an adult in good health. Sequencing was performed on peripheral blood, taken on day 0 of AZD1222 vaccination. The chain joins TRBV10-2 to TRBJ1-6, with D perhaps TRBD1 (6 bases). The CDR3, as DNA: TGCGCCAGCAAAGGACAGATGAATTCACCCCTCCACTTT. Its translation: CASKGQMNSPLHF.